The 27 T cell receptor beta chains in this list originate from one sample, sequenced in a study of shared clonotypes between healthy human individuals. This table comes from immunoSEQ multiplex PCR, and its TCRdb copy is limited to in-frame clones, with some not included. The sample has about 480,000 clones, about four fifths seen once. The sequenced sample was PBMCs. All receptors derive from a middle-aged woman in good health. Some clones in this sample may be carry-over from other donors' samples.

The CDR3 protein is CASSPRASPGNTIYF. DNA for the CDR3: TGTGCCAGCAGCCCCAGGGCCTCCCCTGGAAACACCATATATTTT. The chain uses TRBV7-2 and TRBJ1-3; maybe TRBD1 (5 bases). The CDR3 runs to 15 residues. V shed 5 bases and J shed 2 bases, with 13 bases lying between them. From germline, CDR1 is SGHTA and CDR2 FQGNSA.

The chain links TRBV28 to TRBJ2-2; TRBD1 matches 9 bases. With 5 bases clipped from V and 8 bases from J, the junction kept 9 bases outside the gene matches. The CDR3 loop spans 15 amino acids. Germline CDR1 is MDHEN and CDR2 is SYDVKM. CDR3 nucleotides: TGTGCCAGCAGTACCCCCGACAGGGGGATAGGGGAGCTGTTTTTT. The encoded protein is CASSTPDRGIGELFF.

This clone showed up just once. The chain joins TRBV7-6 to TRBJ2-1; 9 bases map to TRBD2. CDR1 SGHVS and CDR2 FNYEAQ come from the germline V gene. The CDR3 length is 15 residues. The V gene end was trimmed by 2 bases and the J gene end by 3 bases; junction bases not matched to a gene: 2. CDR3 region: CASSLPSGVYNEQFF. CDR3 DNA sequence: TGTGCCAGCAGCTTACCTAGCGGGGTCTACAATGAGCAGTTCTTC.

Here the CDR3 DNA reads TGTGCCAGTAGTATCAACAGGGACTTTATCACCTTC. It yields the protein CASSINRDFITF. The chain carries TRBV19 and TRBJ1-2; the D gene is possibly TRBD1 (6 bases). The CDR3 runs to 12 residues. Trimming left V 3 bases short and J 13 bases short, with 15 bases between. Germline CDR1 LNHDA, CDR2 SQIVND (reference sequence).

The rearrangement links TRBV18 to TRBJ1-1; possible D gene TRBD1, 6 bases. Germline CDR1 is KGHSH and CDR2 is LQKENI. The CDR3 runs to 15 residues. V lost 6 bases to trimming and J lost 1 base, with 15 bases between them. Written as DNA, the CDR3 is TGTGCCAGCTCGCCCATACAGGGAGGGAACACTGAAGCTTTCTTT. As protein: CASSPIQGGNTEAFF.

This clone was recorded only once. The J gene is TRBJ2-7, the V gene TRBV18; D may be TRBD2 (6 bases). The V gene lost 4 bases and the J gene lost 1 base, with 11 bases spanning the gap. CDR1 and CDR2 (germline): KGHSH, LQKENI. The CDR3 spans 14 residues. The CDR3 DNA is TGTGCCAGCTCACGGACGGGAGAATCCTACGAGCAGTACTTC. This translates into CASSRTGESYEQYF.

This clone is a singleton in its sample. The chain carries TRBV4-3 and TRBJ2-1; 9 bases align to TRBD2. In germline, CDR1 is LGHNA, CDR2 YSLEER. J lost 4 bases, V lost 0 bases, and 4 bases had no gene match. The CDR3 is 16 residues long. The CDR3 is CASSQERSGSYNEQFF. CDR3 nucleotides: TGCGCCAGCAGCCAAGAACGTAGCGGGAGTTACAATGAGCAGTTCTTC.

This clone was seen more than once but under ten times. The chain combines TRBV5-4 with TRBJ1-3; no firm D call. The CDR3 covers 14 residues. Germline-derived CDR1 and CDR2 are SGHNT and YYREEE (reference sequence). V lost 3 bases, J lost 0 bases, and 7 bases lay in between. CDR3 nucleotides: TGTGCCAGCAGCTGGGGTTCCTCTGGAAACACCATATATTTT. Protein: CASSWGSSGNTIYF. The full variable domain, rest sourced from reference TRBV5-4 and TRBJ1-3, is ETGVTQSPTHLIKTRGQQVTLRCSSQSGHNTVSWYQQALGQGPQFIFQYYREEENGRGNFPPRFSGLQFPNYSSELNVNALELDDSALYLCASSWGSSGNTIYFGEGSWLTVV.

This clone came up once. This chain uses TRBV19 with TRBJ1-2; TRBD1 matches 8 bases. After removal of 2 bases from V and 7 bases from J, the junction contained 6 bases not matched to a gene. CDR1 is LNHDA, CDR2 SQIVND, per germline (reference sequence). The CDR3 length is 14 residues. CDR3: CASSIQGTGGGYTF. CDR3 bases: TGTGCCAGTAGTATACAGGGGACAGGCGGTGGCTACACCTTC.

This clone showed up just once. The chain recombines TRBV18 with TRBJ2-7, with D perhaps matching TRBD1 (6 bases). Germline values: CDR1 KGHSH, CDR2 LQKENI. The CDR3 runs 15 residues. The ends were cut back, 6 bases at V and 0 bases at J, with 15 bases in the middle. CDR3 bases: TGTGCCAGCTCTGACACGGGACACAGCTCCTACGAGCAGTACTTC. It yields the protein CASSDTGHSSYEQYF.

The chain combines TRBV6-5 with TRBJ2-1, with D unresolved. The V end lost 0 bases, the J end lost 4 bases, and 7 bases lay between the germline ends. Germline assignment: CDR1 MNHEY and CDR2 SVGAGI. The length of the CDR3 is 14 residues. The CDR3 DNA is TGTGCCAGCAGTTACTCGGGTGGATACAATGAGCAGTTCTTC. Its translation: CASSYSGGYNEQFF.

J is TRBJ1-2 and V is TRBV11-2; the match to TRBD1 covers 7 bases. This CDR3 has 16 amino acids. V dropped 2 bases and J dropped 5; count of bases not matched to a gene: 11. The germline CDR1 and CDR2 sequences are SGHAT and FQNNGV. Written as DNA, the CDR3 is TGTGCCAGCAGCTTAACCGGAGACAGGGATACGTATGGCTACACCTTC. Encoded protein: CASSLTGDRDTYGYTF.

This chain joins TRBV6-5 and TRBJ1-5; the D is unclear. This CDR3 is built from 13 residues. The ends were cut back, 2 bases at V and 4 bases at J, with 6 bases in the middle. Germline assignment: CDR1 MNHEY and CDR2 SVGAGI. In nucleotides, the CDR3 is TGTGCCAGCAGTTACGACCGGAATCAGCCCCAGCATTTT. Translated: CASSYDRNQPQHF.

This chain joins TRBV19 and TRBJ1-5; a possible D gene is TRBD1 (5 bases). This CDR3 region has 13 residues. The V end was cut by 3 bases, the J end by 9 bases, with 12 bases between. Germline V gene sequence: CDR1 LNHDA, CDR2 SQIVND (reference sequence). DNA of the CDR3: TGTGCCAGTAGTATGGGCCCCAGGGCGCCCCAGCATTTT. It encodes CASSMGPRAPQHF.

This clone was seen a handful of times. The chain is built from TRBV2 and TRBJ1-5; D is undetermined. This CDR3 is built from 12 residues. The germline V gene encodes CDR1 SNHLY and CDR2 FYNNEI. Trimming shortened V by 7 bases and J by 6 bases, and 10 bases separated the two germline ends. CDR3 residues: CASTRMGQPQHF. The CDR3 DNA sequence: TGTGCCAGCACTCGGATGGGTCAGCCCCAGCATTTT. Together with reference TRBV2 and TRBJ1-5, the CDR3 gives the full variable domain: EPEVTQTPSHQVTQMGQEVILRCVPISNHLYFYWYRQILGQKVEFLVSFYNNEISEKSEIFDDQFSVERPDGSNFTLKIRSTKLEDSAMYFCASTRMGQPQHFGDGTRLSIL.

In its sample, this clone was seen many times. V gene TRBV25-1 combines with J gene TRBJ2-1; D uncertain. The CDR3 runs to 16 residues. The V end lost 1 base, the J end lost 0 bases, and 10 bases lay between the germline ends. Germline lookup yields CDR1 MGHDK and CDR2 SYGVNS. The CDR3, as DNA: TGTGCCAGCAGTGAATCCCGGGCAGACTCCTACAATGAGCAGTTCTTC. This codes for CASSESRADSYNEQFF.

This clone was picked up one time. V usage is TRBV10-3 and J usage is TRBJ2-1; TRBD1 is a possible D gene (6 bases). Trimming left V 5 bases short and J 6 bases short, with 11 bases between. Germline CDR1 and CDR2: ENHRY and SYGVKD. The CDR3 is 13 amino acids. CDR3 region: CAISSTGPNEQFF. The CDR3 DNA reads as TGTGCCATCAGTTCGACAGGCCCCAATGAGCAGTTCTTC.

Regarding this clone: A read error may explain this, as a much larger clone is one base away. The chain has TRBV9 and TRBJ2-5; weak D call: TRBD2 (6 bases). The CDR3 extends over 13 amino acids. Germline V gene sequence: CDR1 SGDLS, CDR2 YYNGEE. CDR3 in amino acids: CASSVGGEETRYF. The CDR3 DNA reads TGTGCCAGCAGCGTAGGGGGGGAAGAGACCCGGTACTTC.

The gene calls are TRBV5-1 and TRBJ2-1, with TRBD2 matching 9 bases. The CDR3 extends over 13 amino acids. Per the germline V gene, CDR1 is SGHRS and CDR2 is YFSETQ. V trimming: 0 bases; J trimming: 8 bases; junction bases outside the gene matches: 0. This CDR3 is CASSLGGRDEQFF. CDR3 nucleotides: TGCGCCAGCAGCTTGGGCGGGAGGGATGAGCAGTTCTTC.

The chain links TRBV29-1 to TRBJ2-7, with TRBD1 matching 8 bases. This CDR3 spans 14 amino acids. Germline trimming cut 8 bases from V and 3 bases from J; bases unmatched to any gene: 12. CDR1 is SQVTM, CDR2 ANQGSEA, per germline. CDR3 protein: CSIGGTGTGYEQYF. As DNA, the CDR3 is TGCAGCATAGGCGGGACAGGTACAGGCTACGAGCAGTACTTC.

Only a few counts were recorded for this clone. The chain recombines TRBV5-1 with TRBJ2-1; the D is unclear. CDR3 length: 17 residues. Trimming stripped 3 bases from V and 7 bases from J, with 23 bases between. Germline V gene lookup returns CDR1 SGHRS and CDR2 YFSETQ. The CDR3 loop is CASSSDPRAYNGNEQFF. Written as DNA, the CDR3 is TGCGCCAGCAGCTCGGATCCCCGGGCCTATAATGGGAATGAGCAGTTCTTC.

This clone was seen more than once but under ten times. The chain employs TRBV6-1 and TRBJ2-3, with 9 bases fitting TRBD1. V gave up 0 bases and J gave up 5 bases; unmatched junction bases: 9. This CDR3 has 17 residues. Germline V lookup: CDR1 MNHNS, CDR2 SASEGT. The CDR3 coding sequence is TGTGCCAGCAGTGAAGCCACCGGACAGGGGAGGGGAGATACGCAGTATTTT. As protein: CASSEATGQGRGDTQYF.

V and J are TRBV5-1 and TRBJ2-7; 7 bases agree with TRBD1. The V gene's germline CDR1 is SGHRS and CDR2 YFSETQ. This CDR3 spans 14 amino acids. Trimming removed 4 bases from V and 7 bases from J; junction bases left unmatched: 11. CDR3 nucleotides: TGCGCCAGCAGCCCGACAGGGCATCGAAGTGAGCAGTACTTC. As protein: CASSPTGHRSEQYF.

There are a few counts of this clone. The chain is built from TRBV27 and TRBJ2-7; D may be TRBD1 or TRBD2 (7 bases each). This CDR3 contains 12 residues. CDR1 MNHEY and CDR2 SMNVEV come from the germline V gene (reference sequence). V lost 6 bases and J lost 13, with 19 bases in between. The CDR3 is CASSPPGGVGYF. The CDR3 DNA is TGTGCCAGCAGCCCTCCAGGGGGGGTTGGTTACTTC.

The chain combines TRBV23-1 with TRBJ1-2; tentative D call: TRBD1 (5 bases). TRBV23-1 is sorted into the ORF group, with uncertain function. Trimming pared 3 bases from V and 2 bases from J, leaving 16 bases between. The CDR3 spans 16 residues. The CDR3 region is CASSHWGWVKNYGYTF. The CDR3 coding sequence is TGCGCCAGCAGTCACTGGGGGTGGGTGAAAAACTATGGCTACACCTTC.

V gene TRBV18 combines with J gene TRBJ1-1; D is unresolved. This CDR3 comprises 13 residues. The germline V and J ends were trimmed by 6 bases and 3 bases, with 11 bases remaining between them. Germline-derived CDR1 and CDR2 are KGHSH and LQKENI. The chain's CDR3 is CASSPRRDTEAFF. The CDR3 DNA is TGTGCCAGCTCCCCTAGGAGGGACACTGAAGCTTTCTTT.

The chain carries TRBV5-1 and TRBJ2-3; D possibly matches TRBD1 or TRBD2 (5 bases each). V shed 4 bases and J shed 2 bases, with 14 bases lying between them. This CDR3 is built from 15 residues. Germline CDR1 SGHRS, CDR2 YFSETQ. CDR3 in amino acids: CASSTDGTLTDTQYF. CDR3 DNA sequence: TGCGCCAGCAGCACCGACGGGACGCTCACAGATACGCAGTATTTT.